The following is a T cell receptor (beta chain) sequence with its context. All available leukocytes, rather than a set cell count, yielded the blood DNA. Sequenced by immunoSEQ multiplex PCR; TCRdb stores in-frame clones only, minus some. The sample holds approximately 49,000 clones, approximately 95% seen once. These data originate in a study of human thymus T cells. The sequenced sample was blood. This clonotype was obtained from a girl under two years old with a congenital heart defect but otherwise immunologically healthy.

The CDR3: CASSHRAQPYNEQFF. CDR3 nucleotides: TGTGCCAGCAGCCACCGGGCCCAGCCCTACAATGAGCAGTTCTTC. The chain recombines TRBV11-2 with TRBJ2-1; no clear D gene. This CDR3 is built from 15 residues. Germline loops: CDR1 SGHAT, CDR2 FQNNGV. V lost 5 bases and J 2 bases, leaving 13 bases between the germline ends.